The entry below describes one TCR beta chain. The CDR3 contains 15 residues. The germline V and J ends were trimmed by 5 bases and 0 bases, with 10 bases remaining between them. Germline V gives CDR1 SEHNR, CDR2 FQNEAQ (reference sequence). Produced via immunoSEQ multiplex PCR; TCRdb's table is partial and in-frame only. The sample carries roughly 200,000 clones, about 90% recorded once. The source of the sample is a study of control samples from healthy donors and cancer patients. The V call is TRBV7-9, the J call TRBJ2-2; maybe TRBD1 (5 bases). This receptor was taken from a man younger than 45 in good health. The specimen sequenced was blood. Here the CDR3 reads CASSPGHTNTGELFF. The CDR3, as DNA: TGTGCCAGCAGCCCCGGACACACGAACACCGGGGAGCTGTTTTTT.